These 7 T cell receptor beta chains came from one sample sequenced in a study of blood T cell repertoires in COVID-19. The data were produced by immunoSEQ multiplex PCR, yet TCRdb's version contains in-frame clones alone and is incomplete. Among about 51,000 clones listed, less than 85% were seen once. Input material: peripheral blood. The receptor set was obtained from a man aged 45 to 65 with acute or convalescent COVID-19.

DNA of the CDR3: TGTGCCAGCAGTCACCAGGGAAGAATAGGCGAGCAGTACTTC. It encodes CASSHQGRIGEQYF. The chain links TRBV28 to TRBJ2-7; D might be TRBD1 (5 bases). The CDR3 runs 14 residues. V was pared by 5 bases and J by 6 bases, with 17 bases between. From germline, CDR1 is MDHEN and CDR2 SYDVKM.

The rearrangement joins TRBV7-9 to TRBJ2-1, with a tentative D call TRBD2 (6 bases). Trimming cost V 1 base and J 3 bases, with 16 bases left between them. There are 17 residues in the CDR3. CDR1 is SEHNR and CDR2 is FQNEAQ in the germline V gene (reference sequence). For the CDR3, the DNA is TGTGCCAGCAGCTTAGTAGGGACTGGGGAGATCTACAATGAGCAGTTCTTC. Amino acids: CASSLVGTGEIYNEQFF. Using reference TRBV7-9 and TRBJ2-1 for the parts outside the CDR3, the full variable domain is DTGVSQNPRHKITKRGQNVTFRCDPISEHNRLYWYRQTLGQGPEFLTYFQNEAQLEKSRLLSDRFSAERPKGSFSTLEIQRTEQGDSAMYLCASSLVGTGEIYNEQFFGPGTRLTVL.

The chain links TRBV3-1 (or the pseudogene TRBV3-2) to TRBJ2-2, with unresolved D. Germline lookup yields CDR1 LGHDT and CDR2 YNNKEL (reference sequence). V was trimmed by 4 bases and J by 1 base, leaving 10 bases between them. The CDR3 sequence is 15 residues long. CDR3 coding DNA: TGTGCCAGCAGCCCCAGGCCCCAGAACACCGGGGAGCTGTTTTTT. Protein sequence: CASSPRPQNTGELFF.

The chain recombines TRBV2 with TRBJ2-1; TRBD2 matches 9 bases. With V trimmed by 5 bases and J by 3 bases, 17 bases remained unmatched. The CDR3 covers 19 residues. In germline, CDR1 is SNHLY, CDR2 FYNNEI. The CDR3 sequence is CASSSRLMGLATGYNEQFF. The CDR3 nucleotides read TGTGCCAGCAGTTCCCGCCTGATGGGACTAGCCACGGGCTACAATGAGCAGTTCTTC.

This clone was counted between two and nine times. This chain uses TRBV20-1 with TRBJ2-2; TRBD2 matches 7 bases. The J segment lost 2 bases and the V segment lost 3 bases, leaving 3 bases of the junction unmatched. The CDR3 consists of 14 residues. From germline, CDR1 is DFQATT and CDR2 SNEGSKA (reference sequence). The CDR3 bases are TGCAGTGCTAGTCGGGAGGACAACACCGGGGAGCTGTTTTTT. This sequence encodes CSASREDNTGELFF.

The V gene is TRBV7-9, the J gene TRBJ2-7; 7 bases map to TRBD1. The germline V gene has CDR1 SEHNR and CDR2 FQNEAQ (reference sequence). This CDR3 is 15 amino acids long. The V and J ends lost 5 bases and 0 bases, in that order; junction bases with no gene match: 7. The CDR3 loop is CASSQRAGGSYEQYF. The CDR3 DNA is TGTGCCAGCAGCCAGAGGGCAGGGGGCTCCTACGAGCAGTACTTC.

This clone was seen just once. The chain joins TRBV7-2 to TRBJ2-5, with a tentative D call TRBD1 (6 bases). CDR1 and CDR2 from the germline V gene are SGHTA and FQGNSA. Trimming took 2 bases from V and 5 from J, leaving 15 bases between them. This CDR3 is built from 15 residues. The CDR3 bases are TGTGCCAGCAGCTTAACAGGGCTGATAGGGGAGACCCAGTACTTC. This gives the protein CASSLTGLIGETQYF.